A single TCR beta chain is shown here with its context. Its matching antigen is unknown. This specimen comes from a study of T cell responses to AZD1222 COVID-19 vaccine. Study as a whole: It was second doses at about 4 or about 12 weeks that were pooled.

This table comes from immunoSEQ multiplex PCR, and its TCRdb copy is limited to in-frame clones, with some not included. Of approximately 180,000 clones listed, approximately 90% are singletons. There are 17 residues in the CDR3. The V and J ends lost 3 bases and 1 base respectively, with 15 bases between them. Per the germline V gene, CDR1 is ENHRY and CDR2 is SYGVKD. Study results and limitations: White British donors predominated, females outnumbered males, and clonal diversity was possibly underestimated. No repertoire was sampled before or during the peak T cell response, only after it.

This sequence originates from an adult in good health. The sample here was peripheral blood, taken on day 0 of AZD1222 vaccination. V usage is TRBV10-3 and J usage is TRBJ2-2; no reliable D call. Written as DNA, the CDR3 is TGTGCCATCAGTGACTCGTTAAGGACGCTGAACACCGGGGAGCTGTTTTTT. It is translated as CAISDSLRTLNTGELFF.